The rows below give T cell receptor beta chains drawn from one sample of a study of cytomegalovirus exposure and HLA in healthy donors. Measured with immunoSEQ multiplex PCR; TCRdb has only the in-frame clones, and not every one. The table includes 100,000 to 150,000 clones, 7% to 9.5% detected once. The sample taken for sequencing was PBMCs. The receptors come from a woman aged 35 to 49 in good health and CMV-seropositive. Both conserved end residues are part of each CDR3. The D gene is left open where the match is weak. Size is stated for part of the rows, as once, few or many counts, or as a class when the clone is expanded.

D gene: -
J gene: TRBJ1-2
V gene: TRBV25-1
clone size: few
CDR3 DNA: TGTGCCAGCCGCCCTAGGGCGGGGCAGGCAGTTGGCTACACCTTC
CDR3 protein: CASRPRAGQAVGYTF

D gene: TRBD1
J gene: TRBJ2-3
V gene: TRBV5-1
clone size: few
CDR3 DNA: TGCGCCAGCAGCCAGGATGGACAGGTTCGGGATACGCAGTATTTT
CDR3 protein: CASSQDGQVRDTQYF

D gene: -
J gene: TRBJ2-7
V gene: TRBV30
clone size: -
CDR3 DNA: TGTGCCTGGAGTCCTGGCCGGGTTCCGGCCTACGAGCAGTACTTC
CDR3 protein: CAWSPGRVPAYEQYF

D gene: -
J gene: TRBJ2-3
V gene: TRBV12-5
clone size: few
CDR3 DNA: TGTGCTAGTGGCCCGTCTCGGACAGCCTCTACAGATACGCAGTATTTT
CDR3 protein: CASGPSRTASTDTQYF

D gene: TRBD1
J gene: TRBJ1-4
V gene: TRBV9
clone size: -
CDR3 DNA: TGTGCCAGCAGCCCACGGACAGGGGATACTAATGAAAAACTGTTTTTT
CDR3 protein: CASSPRTGDTNEKLFF

D gene: -
J gene: TRBJ2-1
V gene: TRBV19
clone size: few
CDR3 DNA: TGTGCCAGTTCGCAGGGGACCTACAATGAGCAGTTCTTC
CDR3 protein: CASSQGTYNEQFF

D gene: TRBD1
J gene: TRBJ2-7
V gene: TRBV27
clone size: -
CDR3 DNA: TGTGCCAGCAGATTATACAGGGGGCCGGGGTACGAGCAGTACTTC
CDR3 protein: CASRLYRGPGYEQYF

D gene: TRBD2
J gene: TRBJ2-1
V gene: TRBV10-1
clone size: -
CDR3 DNA: TGCGCCAGCAGTGAGTCTCTAGCGGGGAACGAGCAGTTCTTC
CDR3 protein: CASSESLAGNEQFF

D gene: -
J gene: TRBJ2-2
V gene: TRBV10-3
clone size: -
CDR3 DNA: TGTGCCATCAGGGGGGGGCCCACCGGGGAGCTGTTTTTT
CDR3 protein: CAIRGGPTGELFF

D gene: TRBD1
J gene: TRBJ2-7
V gene: TRBV7-6
clone size: few
CDR3 DNA: TGTGCCAGCAGCCTTTTGGGACAGCGGACCTACGAGCAGTACTTC
CDR3 protein: CASSLLGQRTYEQYF

D gene: TRBD1
J gene: TRBJ1-1
V gene: TRBV10-3
clone size: few
CDR3 DNA: TGTGCCATCGGTCCCCGGACAGGAGTAAACACTGAAGCTTTCTTT
CDR3 protein: CAIGPRTGVNTEAFF

D gene: -
J gene: TRBJ1-3
V gene: TRBV4-1
clone size: few
CDR3 DNA: TGCGCCAGCAGCCAAGACAGGGGCTCTGGAAACACCATATATTTT
CDR3 protein: CASSQDRGSGNTIYF

D gene: -
J gene: TRBJ1-1
V gene: TRBV19
clone size: -
CDR3 DNA: TGTGCCAGTAGTTCACAGAGGAACACTGAAGCTTTCTTT
CDR3 protein: CASSSQRNTEAFF

D gene: TRBD1
J gene: TRBJ1-2
V gene: TRBV6-1
clone size: few
CDR3 DNA: TGTGCCAGCAGGATTGGACAGGGTATGGATGGCTACACCTTC
CDR3 protein: CASRIGQGMDGYTF

D gene: -
J gene: TRBJ2-7
V gene: TRBV29-1
clone size: -
CDR3 DNA: TGCAGCGTAGCATCCCTACACGAGCAGTACTTC
CDR3 protein: CSVASLHEQYF

D gene: TRBD1
J gene: TRBJ1-5
V gene: TRBV7-2
clone size: -
CDR3 DNA: TGTGCCAGCAGCTTAGGCGGACAGGGGGTAGGTCAGCCCCAGCATTTT
CDR3 protein: CASSLGGQGVGQPQHF

D gene: -
J gene: TRBJ2-2
V gene: TRBV7-3
clone size: few
CDR3 DNA: TGTGCCAGCAGCTTCCAAGGGGGGAACACCGGGGAGCTGTTTTTT
CDR3 protein: CASSFQGGNTGELFF

D gene: -
J gene: TRBJ1-6
V gene: TRBV27
clone size: few
CDR3 DNA: TGTGCCAGCAGACTAACGAGGACGGGGTCCTATAATTCACCCCTCCACTTT
CDR3 protein: CASRLTRTGSYNSPLHF

D gene: -
J gene: TRBJ2-2
V gene: TRBV7-3
clone size: few
CDR3 DNA: TGTGCCAGCAGTCAACTAAACACCGGGGAGCTGTTTTTT
CDR3 protein: CASSQLNTGELFF

D gene: -
J gene: TRBJ1-1
V gene: TRBV6-1
clone size: few
CDR3 DNA: TGTGCCAGCAGTGAACGGACAGATAACACTGAAGCTTTCTTT
CDR3 protein: CASSERTDNTEAFF

D gene: TRBD1
J gene: TRBJ2-5
V gene: TRBV5-4
clone size: -
CDR3 DNA: TGTGCCAGTAAGGCGGGGACAGGGGGCCGAGAGCAGTACTTC
CDR3 protein: CASKAGTGGREQYF

D gene: -
J gene: TRBJ1-6
V gene: TRBV29-1
clone size: -
CDR3 DNA: TGCAGCGTTGTTCTTACATCCGGGAGCCCCCTCCACTTT
CDR3 protein: CSVVLTSGSPLHF

D gene: TRBD1
J gene: TRBJ1-5
V gene: TRBV25-1
clone size: -
CDR3 DNA: TGTGCCAGCTCCCCCCCAGGGGGTCAGAATCAGCCCCAGCATTTT
CDR3 protein: CASSPPGGQNQPQHF

D gene: TRBD2
J gene: TRBJ2-1
V gene: TRBV6-1
clone size: -
CDR3 DNA: TGTGCCAGCATCCGGACTAGCGGGGGGAATGAGCAGTTCTTC
CDR3 protein: CASIRTSGGNEQFF

D gene: TRBD1
J gene: TRBJ2-3
V gene: TRBV7-9
clone size: -
CDR3 DNA: TGTGCCAGCAGCTCGGAAAGCTGGACAGGCCGGCCTCAAGGCACGCAGTATTTT
CDR3 protein: CASSSESWTGRPQGTQYF

D gene: -
J gene: TRBJ1-2
V gene: TRBV20-1
clone size: -
CDR3 DNA: TGCAGTGCTAGAGGTTCAGGGGGCTACACCTTC
CDR3 protein: CSARGSGGYTF

D gene: -
J gene: TRBJ1-1
V gene: TRBV18
clone size: -
CDR3 DNA: TGTGCCAGCTCCCCCTCTGGGGAGGGGACTGAAGCTTTCTTT
CDR3 protein: CASSPSGEGTEAFF

D gene: -
J gene: TRBJ1-1
V gene: TRBV6-5
clone size: few
CDR3 DNA: TGTGCCAGCAGAAACAGGGTTATGAACACTGAAGCTTTCTTT
CDR3 protein: CASRNRVMNTEAFF

D gene: -
J gene: TRBJ1-1
V gene: TRBV7-3
clone size: few
CDR3 DNA: TGTGCCAGCAGCTTAGTACGCAGGGCCCACACTGAAGCTTTCTTT
CDR3 protein: CASSLVRRAHTEAFF

D gene: -
J gene: TRBJ2-7
V gene: TRBV25-1
clone size: few
CDR3 DNA: TGTGCCACGACATTCTCCTACGAGCAGTACTTC
CDR3 protein: CATTFSYEQYF

D gene: -
J gene: TRBJ1-2
V gene: TRBV9
clone size: -
CDR3 DNA: TGTGCCAGCAGCCCCCGGGCGGGGTCGGACTATGGCTACACCTTC
CDR3 protein: CASSPRAGSDYGYTF

D gene: -
J gene: TRBJ1-2
V gene: TRBV10-1
clone size: -
CDR3 DNA: TGCGCCAGCAGTGAGACGACAAGCAATGGCTACACCTTC
CDR3 protein: CASSETTSNGYTF

D gene: -
J gene: TRBJ2-7
V gene: TRBV30
clone size: few
CDR3 DNA: TGTGCCTGGAGTGCAAGGACAGATTACGAGCAGTACTTC
CDR3 protein: CAWSARTDYEQYF

D gene: TRBD2
J gene: TRBJ2-3
V gene: TRBV5-4
clone size: few
CDR3 DNA: TGTGCCAGCAGCTTCGGCGCGGGGGGTCGCACAGATACGCAGTATTTT
CDR3 protein: CASSFGAGGRTDTQYF

D gene: TRBD1
J gene: TRBJ1-2
V gene: TRBV7-9
clone size: -
CDR3 DNA: TGTGCCAGCAGCACGTCGACAGGGGCCCACTATGGCTACACCTTC
CDR3 protein: CASSTSTGAHYGYTF

D gene: -
J gene: TRBJ1-5
V gene: TRBV30
clone size: -
CDR3 DNA: TGTGCCTGGAGTGCAGGTAGAAGGCTCCAGCCCCAGAATTTT
CDR3 protein: CAWSAGRRLQPQNF

D gene: TRBD2
J gene: TRBJ2-3
V gene: TRBV5-1
clone size: -
CDR3 DNA: TGCGCCAGCACCCTACTAGCGGGGGGGAGCACAGATACGCAGTATTTT
CDR3 protein: CASTLLAGGSTDTQYF

D gene: -
J gene: TRBJ2-3
V gene: TRBV5-1
clone size: -
CDR3 DNA: TGCGCCAGCAGCCAGTTAAGAGGTGGCACAGATACGCAGTATTTT
CDR3 protein: CASSQLRGGTDTQYF

D gene: TRBD2
J gene: TRBJ2-5
V gene: TRBV18
clone size: -
CDR3 DNA: TGTGCCAGCTCACCGTGGACTAGCGAAGAGACCCAGTACTTC
CDR3 protein: CASSPWTSEETQYF

D gene: -
J gene: TRBJ2-7
V gene: TRBV27
clone size: few
CDR3 DNA: TGTGCCAGCAGTCGGACAGATGAGATTCGGCAGTACTTC
CDR3 protein: CASSRTDEIRQYF

D gene: TRBD1
J gene: TRBJ2-7
V gene: TRBV5-1
clone size: few
CDR3 DNA: TGCGCCAGCAGCAGTCGACAGGGGATCGCCTACGAGCAGTACTTC
CDR3 protein: CASSSRQGIAYEQYF

D gene: TRBD1
J gene: TRBJ1-6
V gene: TRBV5-1
clone size: -
CDR3 DNA: TGCGCCAGCAGCCGGACAGGCTCCTATAATTCACCCCTCCACTTT
CDR3 protein: CASSRTGSYNSPLHF

D gene: TRBD1
J gene: TRBJ1-5
V gene: TRBV7-6
clone size: few
CDR3 DNA: TGTGCCAGCAGCCCGGGACAGGGGTCTCAGCCCCAGCATTTT
CDR3 protein: CASSPGQGSQPQHF

D gene: TRBD2
J gene: TRBJ2-3
V gene: TRBV6-5
clone size: few
CDR3 DNA: TGTGCCAGCACTAGCGGGGGGGCCACAGATACGCAGTATTTT
CDR3 protein: CASTSGGATDTQYF

D gene: -
J gene: TRBJ2-7
V gene: TRBV6-6
clone size: few
CDR3 DNA: TGTGCCAGCAGTTACGGGTCATTGGGCGGGTCCTACGAGCAGTACTTC
CDR3 protein: CASSYGSLGGSYEQYF